The rows below give T cell receptor beta chains drawn from one sample of a study of blood T cell repertoires in COVID-19. Some clones are missing from TCRdb's copy, which holds only in-frame ones; the method was immunoSEQ multiplex PCR. The sample lists about 190,000 clones; around 83% were seen once. Input material: PBMCs or T cells enriched from blood (not recorded which). Receptors originate from a woman between 40 and 55 years old in a cohort exposed to, infected with or recovered from COVID-19 (not recorded which). Each CDR3 is given without its conserved first and last residue. D genes are given only for firm matches. Rows may omit the clone size; those that give it use once, few, many or a size class.

>TRBD1|TRBV4-1|once|TRBJ1-1
ASSQFPGQGNTEAF
>.|TRBV21-1|few|TRBJ1-2
ASSKKETGEGYT
>TRBD1|TRBV10-1|once|TRBJ1-1
ASSTGGVNTEAF
>.|TRBV24-1|.|TRBJ1-5
ATSAFAAQPQH
>.|TRBV6-5|.|TRBJ1-1
ASTPLRFADTEAF
>.|TRBV28|.|TRBJ1-5
ASSLPQANQPQH
>.|TRBV6-2/TRBV6-3|.|TRBJ2-1
ASSYVWREDTEQF
>TRBD1|TRBV27|.|TRBJ2-3
ASSLTGGTDTQY
>TRBD2|TRBV5-5|.|TRBJ2-4
ASKGLAGDAKNIQY
>.|TRBV27|once|TRBJ1-1
ASSPNPSEVHTEAF
>.|TRBV7-9|.|TRBJ1-1
ASSLNEALLTEAF
>.|TRBV5-1|.|TRBJ2-2
ASSLNRFANTGELF
>.|TRBV24-1|.|TRBJ1-1
ATSGPGGDTEAF
>TRBD1|TRBV7-8|.|TRBJ2-1
ASSLDRVNEQF
>.|TRBV14|.|TRBJ1-1
ASSQDWANTEAF
>.|TRBV13|.|TRBJ1-1
ASSLSAGNTEAF
>.|TRBV29-1|.|TRBJ2-7
SVGQTYEQY
>TRBD1|TRBV28|.|TRBJ1-4
ASSLRRQGVEKLF
>TRBD2|TRBV7-2|.|TRBJ2-1
ASSLGAGGSYNEQF
>TRBD2|TRBV6-4|.|TRBJ2-1
ASSDSKSVISGGDHNEQF
>.|TRBV25-1|few|TRBJ1-5
ASSEQGDGNQPQH
>TRBD1|TRBV4-2|once|TRBJ1-1
ASSLRQGSYEAF
>TRBD2|TRBV11-2|.|TRBJ2-3
ASNTPLAGGRSTDTQY
>.|TRBV7-9|.|TRBJ1-1
ASSLGNRWAF
>TRBD2|TRBV7-9|once|TRBJ2-5
ASSLARSSGRVETQY
>TRBD1|TRBV13|.|TRBJ1-1
ASSSGQGYTEAF
>TRBD2|TRBV20-1|.|TRBJ2-1
SASLVGLAIYNEQF
>.|TRBV13|.|TRBJ2-2
ASGMHPPNTGELF
>.|TRBV21-1|.|TRBJ2-5
ASSKTEENGTGKETQY
>TRBD2|TRBV5-1|.|TRBJ2-3
ASSYSGGADTQY
>TRBD1|TRBV10-1|.|TRBJ2-7
AGNFGQGASYEQY
>.|TRBV7-6|many|TRBJ1-6
ASSLQNNSPLH
>TRBD2|TRBV5-1|.|TRBJ2-2
ASSFLSSGVGELF
>.|TRBV19|.|TRBJ1-5
ASKQQGGDQPQH
>TRBD1|TRBV5-5|.|TRBJ2-7
ASSWKPGQGTGYEQY
>TRBD1|TRBV5-1|.|TRBJ1-3
ASSKDRESTGNTIY
>TRBD1|TRBV5-6|.|TRBJ2-2
ASSSPGQIFANTGELF
>TRBD2|TRBV9|.|TRBJ2-1
ASSFLAGFAYNEQF
>TRBD2|TRBV28|.|TRBJ2-4
ASSLWGRVRAKNIQY
>.|TRBV5-1|.|TRBJ2-1
ASSLRDNNEQF
>TRBD2|TRBV7-2|.|TRBJ2-3
ASSLTSGSGDTQY
>.|TRBV9|.|TRBJ2-2
ASSVGTGTTSGELF
>.|TRBV30|few|TRBJ1-2
AWKRSRGRYGYT
>.|TRBV7-2|.|TRBJ1-1
ASSPSWTLSNTEAF
>.|TRBV28|.|TRBJ1-5
ASSLWLESANQPQH
>.|TRBV19|once|TRBJ1-2
ASSMPGGGYT
>.|TRBV6-6|once|TRBJ2-3
ASSYSGPSSDTQY
>.|TRBV27|.|TRBJ1-1
ASSLMGATTEAF
>.|TRBV18|few|TRBJ2-7
ASSPPVGLLYEQY
>TRBD2|TRBV10-3|.|TRBJ2-7
AFREAGAHEQY
>TRBD1|TRBV29-1|few|TRBJ1-2
SVPQGVPPGYGYT
>TRBD1|TRBV9|.|TRBJ1-2
ASSGTGGRNYGYT
>.|TRBV29-1|.|TRBJ1-1
STRWEKQEHT
>TRBD2|TRBV4-3|.|TRBJ2-7
ASSQHSGDSYEQY
>TRBD2|TRBV24-1|.|TRBJ2-1
ATSGPITSGSFVRSNEQF
>TRBD1|TRBV28|.|TRBJ1-1
ASNISFRTGLDTEAF
>TRBD1|TRBV29-1|.|TRBJ1-1
SVNRGMRTEAF
>TRBD2|TRBV30|.|TRBJ2-3
AWRLLAGTDTQY
>TRBD1|TRBV19|.|TRBJ1-5
ASGGTGEQPQH